The 27 T cell receptor beta chains below were found in one sample sequenced in a study of Ad26.COV2.S vaccination and SARS-CoV-2 variants (dated by TCRdb to the early 2020s). The time point label here, explained by the study, means: individuals recovered from natural SARS-CoV-2 infection. The protocol used for the library was the immunoSEQ multiplex PCR assay. TCRdb's version of the immuneACCESS table is confined to in-frame rearrangements and falls short of the full clone set. An unresolved V gene accounts for under half of the shortfall where checked; the remainder is of unknown origin. This sample has about 350,000 clones in its table, and 92% of those were observed once. The leading ten clones occupy around 4.2% of the sample. The sequenced sample was peripheral blood, obtained after recovery from COVID-19. The receptor source for this set is a human donor who had recovered from COVID-19.

The V and J genes are TRBV19 and TRBJ2-3, with D uncertain. Trimming cost V 1 base and J 4 bases, with 6 bases left between them. This CDR3 contains 13 residues. Germline lookup yields CDR1 LNHDA and CDR2 SQIVND (reference sequence). The DNA of the CDR3 is TGTGCCAGTAGTATAGTCAATCCAGATACGCAGTATTTT. This codes for CASSIVNPDTQYF.

This clone was counted once. The chain uses TRBV10-3 and TRBJ2-1; 7 bases are a match to TRBD1. Germline V CDR1 and CDR2: ENHRY, SYGVKD. V trimming: 3 bases; J trimming: 2 bases; junction bases outside the gene matches: 1. The CDR3 sequence is 14 residues long. CDR3 region: CAISEDRAYNEQFF. In DNA form, the CDR3 reads TGTGCCATCAGTGAAGACAGGGCCTACAATGAGCAGTTCTTC.

V is TRBV6-1 and J is TRBJ1-5; D unresolved. This CDR3 spans 16 amino acids. The V gene's germline CDR1 is MNHNS and CDR2 SASEGT. V was clipped by 2 bases and J by 1 base, with 12 bases between them. Written as DNA, the CDR3 is TGTGCCAGCAGTGAATTTGGCACCCCCAGCAATCAGCCCCAGCATTTT. It encodes CASSEFGTPSNQPQHF.

The V call is TRBV9, the J call TRBJ1-2, with D uncertain. Germline CDR1 and CDR2: SGDLS and YYNGEE. V lost 3 bases to trimming and J lost 0 bases, with 12 bases between them. This CDR3 has 15 amino acids. CDR3 in DNA: TGTGCCAGCAGCGGGTACGGCAGTCCTAACTATGGCTACACCTTC. This gives the protein CASSGYGSPNYGYTF.

The table lists this clone with a count of one. The chain employs TRBV20-1 and TRBJ1-2, with a tentative D call TRBD1 (6 bases). Trimming shortened V by 3 bases and J by 5 bases, and 10 bases separated the two germline ends. The germline V gene encodes CDR1 DFQATT and CDR2 SNEGSKA (reference sequence). This CDR3 has 12 residues. The CDR3 sequence: CSASHREYGYTF. The CDR3 nucleotides read TGCAGTGCTAGTCACAGGGAATATGGCTACACCTTC.

This chain joins TRBV5-5 and TRBJ1-4; D unresolved. The CDR3 sequence is 14 residues long. The V gene lost 4 bases and the J gene lost 3 bases, with 10 bases spanning the gap. Germline lookup yields CDR1 SGHKS and CDR2 YYEKEE (reference sequence). The CDR3 is CASSLGVPNEKLFF. DNA of the CDR3: TGTGCCAGCAGCCTAGGAGTCCCTAATGAAAAACTGTTTTTT.

The V call is TRBV5-4, the J call TRBJ1-2, with 9 bases matching TRBD1. Looked up from germline, CDR1 is SGHNT and CDR2 is YYREEE (reference sequence). With V trimmed by 0 bases and J by 4 bases, 7 bases remained unmatched. The CDR3 loop spans 16 amino acids. The CDR3 coding sequence is TGTGCCAGCAGCTTGGGACCGACAGGGGGAGGCTATGGCTACACCTTC. As protein: CASSLGPTGGGYGYTF.

Comment on this clone: Other DNA sequences in the sample encode the same CDR3. The V call is TRBV18, the J call TRBJ2-7; D perhaps matches TRBD1 (7 bases). The V end lost 2 bases, the J end lost 2 bases, and 13 bases lay between the germline ends. Germline V gives CDR1 KGHSH, CDR2 LQKENI. This CDR3 contains 15 residues. The CDR3 protein is CASSPGAGGTYEQYF. In nucleotides, the CDR3 is TGTGCCAGCTCACCAGGGGCAGGGGGGACCTACGAGCAGTACTTC.

The gene calls are TRBV7-9 and TRBJ2-3; D is unresolved. The length of the CDR3 is 14 residues. Germline-derived CDR1 and CDR2 are SEHNR and FQNEAQ (reference sequence). V was pared by 1 base and J by 4 bases, with 9 bases between. The CDR3, as DNA: TGTGCCAGCAGCTTAGTCCCAGGTTCAGATACGCAGTATTTT. Translation gives CASSLVPGSDTQYF.

The chain is built from TRBV6-5 and TRBJ2-3, with 10 bases aligning to TRBD2. J lost 3 bases, V lost 3 bases, and 3 bases had no gene match. Germline values: CDR1 MNHEY, CDR2 SVGAGI. This CDR3 has 15 amino acids. For the CDR3, the DNA is TGTGCCAGCAGTTATCTAGCGGGGGAAACAGATACGCAGTATTTT. Amino acids: CASSYLAGETDTQYF.

CDR3 sequence reads: CASSGLVTEAFF. CDR3 DNA: TGTGCCAGCAGTGGCCTTGTCACTGAAGCTTTCTTT. V gene TRBV25-1 combines with J gene TRBJ1-1, with D unclear. V dropped 4 bases and J dropped 4 bases, with 7 bases sitting between them. The CDR3 covers 12 residues. Germline values: CDR1 MGHDK, CDR2 SYGVNS.

This clone came up once. This rearrangement joins TRBV3-1 (or the pseudogene TRBV3-2) to TRBJ2-7; D remains ambiguous. Germline V lookup: CDR1 LGHDT, CDR2 YNNKEL (reference sequence). The CDR3 runs to 15 residues. The V end lost 2 bases, the J end lost 2 bases, and 13 bases lay between the germline ends. The CDR3 reads CASSQHGTFPYEQYF. CDR3 in DNA: TGTGCCAGCAGCCAACACGGAACCTTCCCCTACGAGCAGTACTTC.

The CDR3 nucleotides read TGCGCCAGCAGTGACCTTGGGGAGGGAACTGAAGCTTTCTTT. Its translation is CASSDLGEGTEAFF. This rearrangement joins TRBV10-1 to TRBJ1-1, with unresolved D. There are 14 residues in the CDR3. Germline V gene data show CDR1 as WNHNN and CDR2 as SYGVQD (reference sequence). V shed 3 bases and J shed 5 bases, with 13 bases lying between them.

The CDR3 is CASSRNLEETQYF. DNA for the CDR3: TGCGCCAGCAGCCGCAACCTGGAGGAGACCCAGTACTTC. The rearrangement links TRBV5-1 to TRBJ2-5; no clear D. CDR3 length equals 13 residues. CDR1 and CDR2 from the germline V gene are SGHRS and YFSETQ. Between the trimmed V and J ends, which lost 4 bases and 5 bases, there was a span of 12 bases.

The chain recombines TRBV6-4 with TRBJ1-2; tentatively, D is TRBD1 (6 bases). CDR3 length: 13 residues. V was pared by 6 bases and J by 7 bases, with 15 bases between. Germline V gene data show CDR1 as MRHNA and CDR2 as SNTAGT. In DNA form, the CDR3 reads TGTGCCAGCAGCCCCGAGGGGGATCGTGGCTACACCTTC. This encodes CASSPEGDRGYTF.

The gene calls are TRBV19 and TRBJ1-5; 7 positions agree with TRBD1. V dropped 7 bases and J dropped 4; count of bases not matched to a gene: 10. This CDR3 is 15 amino acids long. Per the germline V gene, CDR1 is LNHDA and CDR2 is SQIVND (reference sequence). The CDR3 region has the DNA TGTGCCAGTAAGCTAGACAGGGCCGAGAATCAGCCCCAGCATTTT. Translating it yields CASKLDRAENQPQHF.

The V and J genes are TRBV7-9 and TRBJ2-1; D remains unclear. The CDR3 runs to 10 residues. Trimming took 1 base from V and 10 from J, leaving 2 bases between them. Germline V gene sequence: CDR1 SEHNR, CDR2 FQNEAQ (reference sequence). The CDR3 DNA follows: TGTGCCAGCAGCTTAGTAGAGCAGTTCTTC. Translating gives CASSLVEQFF.

This clone came up once. CDR3 nucleotides: TGTGCCAGCAGCGTAGCCCAGCGGGCCACACAAGAGACCCAGTACTTC. Its protein is CASSVAQRATQETQYF. The chain carries TRBV9 and TRBJ2-5; D is possibly TRBD2 (6 bases). Looked up from germline, CDR1 is SGDLS and CDR2 is YYNGEE. Trimming pared 0 bases from V and 2 bases from J, leaving 14 bases between. The CDR3 consists of 16 residues.

The chain links TRBV9 to TRBJ2-1; 7 bases map to TRBD1. V shed 0 bases, J shed 6 bases, and the junction held 6 bases outside the gene matches. Germline loops: CDR1 SGDLS, CDR2 YYNGEE. The CDR3 contains 15 residues. CDR3 in amino acids: CASSVGLGGRNEQFF. The DNA for the CDR3 is TGTGCCAGCAGCGTAGGCCTAGGGGGCCGCAATGAGCAGTTCTTC.

This clone was observed a single time. V and J are TRBV29-1 and TRBJ2-1; perhaps D is TRBD1 or TRBD2 (7 bases each). With 6 bases removed from V and 4 bases from J, the gap between germline ends came to 16 bases. Per the germline V gene, CDR1 is SQVTM and CDR2 is ANQGSEA. The CDR3 consists of 14 residues. The CDR3 DNA follows: TGCAGCGTCCCAGCGGGACAGCCGTACAATGAGCAGTTCTTC. Its translation is CSVPAGQPYNEQFF.

The gene calls are TRBV4-2 and TRBJ2-2; TRBD1 might be the D (6 bases). Between the trimmed V and J ends, which lost 2 bases and 3 bases, there was a span of 10 bases. The CDR3 spans 15 residues. From germline, CDR1 is LGHNA and CDR2 YNFKEQ. DNA for the CDR3: TGTGCCAGCAGCCAACCGGGACAATACACCGGGGAGCTGTTTTTT. Its translation is CASSQPGQYTGELFF.

J is TRBJ2-5 and V is TRBV13; the D gene is possibly TRBD1 (6 bases). V lost 5 bases and J lost 0, with 16 bases in between. This CDR3 contains 16 residues. CDR1 and CDR2 from the germline V gene are PRHDT and FYEKMQ (reference sequence). The CDR3 spells CASSPRQEVYQETQYF. CDR3 nucleotide sequence: TGTGCCAGCAGCCCCCGACAGGAGGTGTACCAAGAGACCCAGTACTTC.

The chain uses TRBV3-1 (or the pseudogene TRBV3-2) and TRBJ2-7; TRBD1 might be the D (5 bases). The CDR3 length is 14 residues. Germline CDR1 reads LGHDT; CDR2 reads YNNKEL (reference sequence). The ends were cut back, 0 bases at V and 6 bases at J, with 12 bases in the middle. The CDR3 bases are TGTGCCAGCAGCCAAGAGGGGCAGCTTCCCGAGCAGTACTTC. This gives the protein CASSQEGQLPEQYF.

The V and J genes are TRBV4-1 and TRBJ2-7, with 9 bases matching TRBD1. The J segment lost 2 bases and the V segment lost 4 bases, leaving 6 bases of the junction unmatched. The length of the CDR3 is 15 residues. The germline gives CDR1 MGHRA, CDR2 YSYEKL. The CDR3 nucleotides read TGCGCCAGCAGCCCAGGACAGGGGATACCCTACGAGCAGTACTTC. Translating gives CASSPGQGIPYEQYF.

The chain joins TRBV3-1 (or the pseudogene TRBV3-2) to TRBJ2-3; 7 nucleotides match TRBD2. Trimming removed 2 bases from V and 7 bases from J; junction bases left unmatched: 12. This CDR3 region has 16 residues. The germline V gene has CDR1 LGHDT and CDR2 YNNKEL (reference sequence). The CDR3 DNA reads TGTGCCAGCAGCCAAAGATCGGGGCGGGGGAGCAATACGCAGTATTTT. Protein sequence: CASSQRSGRGSNTQYF.

This clone was picked up a small number of times. The chain recombines TRBV6-5 with TRBJ1-1, with 8 bases identical to TRBD1. This CDR3 has 13 amino acids. Germline V gives CDR1 MNHEY, CDR2 SVGAGI. V shed 8 bases and J 6 bases; nucleotides not matched to a gene: 8. The CDR3 loop is CASAKGDRSEAFF. The CDR3 DNA is TGTGCCAGCGCAAAGGGGGACAGGTCTGAAGCTTTCTTT.

The rearrangement joins TRBV7-9 to TRBJ1-2; TRBD1 might be the D (5 bases). The CDR3 has 18 amino acids. Germline CDR1 reads SEHNR; CDR2 reads FQNEAQ (reference sequence). V was cut by 0 bases and J by 2 bases, with 19 bases left in between. The CDR3, as DNA: TGTGCCAGCAGCTTAGCGTTCGCGTTGATAGGGGAGAACTATGGCTACACCTTC. It is translated as CASSLAFALIGENYGYTF.